Below, one TCR beta chain is given with its context. Its antigen remains unknown. This sample was included in a study of T cells in Graves' hyperthyroidism and ophthalmopathy. Study-wide results and caveats: Most thyroid clonotypes that were expanded above 0.001 also turned up in blood.

Those with hyperthyroidism were 18 to 65 years old, newly diagnosed, and ill for under 2 months. Exclusions: uncontrolled infection, other autoimmune disease, pregnancy, lactation. Used for diagnoses were clinical symptoms, serum thyroxine and TRAb, thyroid ultrasound and orbital computed tomography. The CDR3 is 16 amino acids. Germline V gene sequence: CDR1 MNHNS, CDR2 SASEGT. V lost 6 bases and J lost 5; bases outside the gene matches: 6. Amplified regions were TCR beta CDR3 sequences from RNA transcripts. During a first-round RT-PCR of the TCR CDR3, the HTBI primer set was used. TCRdb analysed the multiplex PCR reads with MiXCR anew, one entry per CDR3 protein. Of 550,000 to 800,000 distinct CDR3 sequences detected, around 17% appear once; the ten largest clones hold around 8%.

Sequencing was done on a sample of blood. The sequence derives from a man in his late teens or twenties with Graves' hyperthyroidism. This rearrangement joins TRBV6-1 to TRBJ2-2; 13 bases agree with TRBD2. As DNA, the CDR3 is TGTGCCAGCAGCACCGGACTAGCGGGAGTTACCGGGGAGCTGTTTTTT. It specifies CASSTGLAGVTGELFF.